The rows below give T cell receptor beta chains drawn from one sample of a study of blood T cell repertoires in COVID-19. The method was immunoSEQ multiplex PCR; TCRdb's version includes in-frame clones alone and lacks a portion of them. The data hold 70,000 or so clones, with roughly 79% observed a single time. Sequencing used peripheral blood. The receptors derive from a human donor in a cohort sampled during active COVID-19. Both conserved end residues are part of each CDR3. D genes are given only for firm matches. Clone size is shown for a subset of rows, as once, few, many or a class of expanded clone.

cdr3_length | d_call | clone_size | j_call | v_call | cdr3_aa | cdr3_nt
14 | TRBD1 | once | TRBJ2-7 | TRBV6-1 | CASSEPGGQYEQYF | TGTGCCAGCAGTGAACCAGGGGGCCAATACGAGCAGTACTTC
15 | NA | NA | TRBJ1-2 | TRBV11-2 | CASSPQQGSNYGYTF | TGTGCCAGCAGCCCCCAACAGGGTTCTAACTATGGCTACACCTTC
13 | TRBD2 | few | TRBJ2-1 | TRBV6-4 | CASSEKLAGEQFF | TGTGCCAGCAGTGAGAAACTAGCGGGAGAGCAGTTCTTC
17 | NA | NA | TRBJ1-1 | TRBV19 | CASSPIGTLIMNTEAFF | TGTGCCAGTAGCCCAATCGGGACACTAATTATGAACACTGAAGCTTTCTTT
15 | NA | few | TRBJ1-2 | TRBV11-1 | CASSNRAGASGGYTF | TGTGCCAGCAGCAACCGAGCAGGGGCCTCCGGGGGCTACACCTTC
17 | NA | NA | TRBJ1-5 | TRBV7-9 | CASSTHAGAGSNQPQHF | TGTGCCAGCAGCACCCATGCAGGGGCCGGTAGCAATCAGCCCCAGCATTTT
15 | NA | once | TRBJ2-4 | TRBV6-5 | CASSYAGYAKNIQYF | TGTGCCAGCAGTTACGCAGGGTACGCCAAAAACATTCAGTACTTC
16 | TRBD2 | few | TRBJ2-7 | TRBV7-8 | CASSLATSGGAYEQYF | TGTGCCAGCAGCTTAGCGACTAGCGGGGGGGCCTACGAGCAGTACTTC
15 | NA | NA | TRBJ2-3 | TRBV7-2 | CASRHDWRPTDTQYF | TGTGCCAGCAGACACGACTGGCGCCCCACAGATACGCAGTATTTT
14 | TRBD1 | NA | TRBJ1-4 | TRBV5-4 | CASSSGTAVEKLFF | TGTGCCAGCAGCTCCGGGACAGCGGTTGAAAAACTGTTTTTT
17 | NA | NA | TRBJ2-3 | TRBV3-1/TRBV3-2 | CASSQGRASMSTDTQYF | TGTGCCAGCAGCCAAGGCCGAGCGTCGATGAGTACAGATACGCAGTATTTT
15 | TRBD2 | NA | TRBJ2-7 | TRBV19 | CASSIMGSGTYEQYF | TGTGCCAGTAGTATAATGGGAAGCGGGACGTACGAGCAGTACTTC
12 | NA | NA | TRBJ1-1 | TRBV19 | CASKGEGTEAFF | TGTGCCAGTAAGGGGGAGGGGACTGAAGCTTTCTTT
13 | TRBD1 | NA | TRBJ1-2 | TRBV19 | CATRDRGLLGYTF | TGTGCCACCAGAGACAGGGGGCTTTTAGGCTACACCTTC
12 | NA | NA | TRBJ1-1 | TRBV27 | CASSLPGAEAFF | TGTGCCAGCAGTTTACCCGGGGCTGAAGCTTTCTTT
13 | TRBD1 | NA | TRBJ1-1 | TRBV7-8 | CASRGTGRNEAFF | TGTGCCAGCAGAGGGACAGGGCGGAATGAAGCTTTCTTT
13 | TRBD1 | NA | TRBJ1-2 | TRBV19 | CASSADRLYGYTF | TGTGCCAGTAGTGCGGACAGGCTCTATGGCTACACCTTC
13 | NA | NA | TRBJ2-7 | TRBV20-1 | CSASYGFPYEQYF | TGCAGTGCTAGTTACGGGTTCCCCTACGAGCAGTACTTC
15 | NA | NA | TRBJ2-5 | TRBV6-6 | CASSFRVGRQETQYF | TGTGCCAGCAGCTTCAGGGTGGGGCGCCAAGAGACCCAGTACTTC
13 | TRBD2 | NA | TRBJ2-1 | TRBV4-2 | CASLAGGDNEQFF | TGTGCCAGCCTAGCGGGAGGGGACAATGAGCAGTTCTTC
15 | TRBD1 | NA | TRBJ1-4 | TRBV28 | CASSGTGSTNEKLFF | TGTGCCAGCAGTGGGACAGGGTCAACTAATGAAAAACTGTTTTTT
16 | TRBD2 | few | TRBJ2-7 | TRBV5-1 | CASSLGLAGGRGEQYF | TGCGCCAGCAGCTTGGGCCTAGCGGGAGGGCGGGGCGAGCAGTACTTC
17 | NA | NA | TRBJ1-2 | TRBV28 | CASSSALYREGELGYTF | TGTGCCAGCAGTTCCGCTCTCTACAGGGAGGGGGAGTTGGGCTACACCTTC
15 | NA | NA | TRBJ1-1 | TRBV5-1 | CASSLAPGSRAEAFF | TGCGCCAGCAGCTTGGCCCCCGGGTCCCGGGCTGAAGCTTTCTTT
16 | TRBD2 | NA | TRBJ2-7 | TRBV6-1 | CASSAVPSGRAGEQYF | TGTGCCAGCAGTGCAGTACCTAGCGGGAGGGCCGGGGAGCAGTACTTC
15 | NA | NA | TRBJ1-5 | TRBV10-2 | CASRDRWDSNQPQHF | TGCGCCAGCAGAGACAGGTGGGATAGCAATCAGCCCCAGCATTTT
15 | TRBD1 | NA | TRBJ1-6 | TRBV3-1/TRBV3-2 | CASSQDTTGASPLHF | TGTGCCAGCAGCCAAGACACGACAGGGGCCTCACCCCTCCACTTT
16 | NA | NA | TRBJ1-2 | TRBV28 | CASSLNQRRKFYGYTF | TGTGCCAGCAGTTTAAATCAGCGCAGAAAGTTCTATGGCTACACCTTC
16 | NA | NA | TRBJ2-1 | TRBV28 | CASSLSGQSSYNEQFF | TGTGCCAGCAGCCTTAGCGGCCAGAGCTCCTACAATGAGCAGTTCTTC
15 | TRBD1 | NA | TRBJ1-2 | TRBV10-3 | CAISEYTGGSYGYTF | TGTGCCATCAGTGAATACACAGGGGGTTCCTATGGCTACACCTTC
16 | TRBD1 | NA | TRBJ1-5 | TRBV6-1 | CASSERGGSLNQPQHF | TGTGCCAGCAGTGAAAGAGGGGGCAGCCTCAATCAGCCCCAGCATTTT
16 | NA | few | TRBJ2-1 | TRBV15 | CATSRKWGLGTNEQFF | TGTGCCACCAGCAGAAAGTGGGGGCTTGGGACCAATGAGCAGTTCTTC
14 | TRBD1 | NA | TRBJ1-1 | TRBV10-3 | CAISGKDRYTEAFF | TGTGCCATCAGTGGGAAGGACAGGTACACTGAAGCTTTCTTT
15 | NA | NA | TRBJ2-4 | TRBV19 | CASSRQRLAKNIQYF | TGTGCCAGTAGTAGGCAAAGATTAGCCAAAAACATTCAGTACTTC
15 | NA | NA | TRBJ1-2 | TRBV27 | CASMDREARHYGYTF | TGTGCCAGCATGGACAGAGAAGCTCGTCACTATGGCTACACCTTC
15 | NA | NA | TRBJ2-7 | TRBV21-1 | CASSKGDRGRYEQYF | TGTGCCAGCAGCAAAGGGGACAGGGGTCGGTACGAGCAGTACTTC
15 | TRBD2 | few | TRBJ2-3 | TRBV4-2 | CASSETSGGTDTQYF | TGTGCCAGCAGCGAGACTAGCGGGGGCACAGATACGCAGTATTTT
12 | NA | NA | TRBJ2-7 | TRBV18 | CASSPTDYEQYF | TGTGCCAGCTCACCTACAGACTACGAGCAGTACTTC
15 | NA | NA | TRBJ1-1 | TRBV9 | CASSVVGGLNTEAFF | TGTGCCAGCAGCGTAGTTGGAGGATTGAACACTGAAGCTTTCTTT
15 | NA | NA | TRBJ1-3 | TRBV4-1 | CASSLLGSSGNTIYF | TGCGCCAGCAGCCTCCTGGGGAGCTCTGGAAACACCATATATTTT
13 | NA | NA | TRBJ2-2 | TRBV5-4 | CASSLSPAGELFF | TGTGCCAGCAGCTTGAGCCCGGCCGGGGAGCTGTTTTTT
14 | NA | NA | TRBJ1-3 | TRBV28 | CASSRHGSGNTIYF | TGTGCCAGCAGTCGACACGGCTCTGGAAACACCATATATTTT
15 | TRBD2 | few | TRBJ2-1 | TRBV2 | CASSEATVWGGEQFF | TGTGCCAGCAGTGAAGCTACGGTATGGGGAGGGGAGCAGTTCTTC
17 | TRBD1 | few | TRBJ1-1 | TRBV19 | CASSILQGASMNTEAFF | TGTGCCAGTAGTATTCTTCAGGGGGCCTCTATGAACACTGAAGCTTTCTTT
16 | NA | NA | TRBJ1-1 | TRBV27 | CASSPAPGRGNTEAFF | TGTGCCAGCAGTCCCGCCCCCGGCAGGGGGAACACTGAAGCTTTCTTT
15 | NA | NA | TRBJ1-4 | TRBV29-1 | CSVEVGAQGNEKLFF | TGCAGCGTTGAAGTCGGTGCCCAGGGTAATGAAAAACTGTTTTTT
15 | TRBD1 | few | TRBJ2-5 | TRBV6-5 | CASSRTGYAGETQYF | TGTGCCAGCAGTCGGACAGGCTACGCCGGGGAGACCCAGTACTTC
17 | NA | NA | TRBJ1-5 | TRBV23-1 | CASSQWVRGWSNQPQHF | TGCGCCAGCAGTCAATGGGTACGGGGTTGGAGCAATCAGCCCCAGCATTTT
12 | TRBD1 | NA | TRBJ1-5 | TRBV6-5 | CASSYRQGPQHF | TGTGCCAGCAGTTACCGACAGGGGCCCCAGCATTTT
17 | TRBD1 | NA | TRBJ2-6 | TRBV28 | CASQLQGPFSGANVLTF | TGTGCCAGCCAATTACAGGGGCCCTTCTCTGGGGCCAACGTCCTGACTTTC
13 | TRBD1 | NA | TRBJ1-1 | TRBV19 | CASSTTGRTEAFF | TGTGCCAGTAGCACGACAGGGCGGACTGAAGCTTTCTTT